This passage covers 31 T cell receptor beta chains from one sample sequenced in a study of shared clonotypes between healthy human individuals. The protocol was immunoSEQ multiplex PCR, while the TCRdb copy is restricted to in-frame clones and leaves out a portion. The sample records a few million clones, roughly 95% being singletons. Material: naive CD4+ T cells sorted from blood. Indicated subset: CD45RA+ positively selected. These receptors originate from a man between 18 and 29 years old in good health.

This chain connects TRBV10-3 to TRBJ2-7; 13 bases match TRBD2. Trimming cost V 5 bases and J 4 bases; bases outside gene matches: 8. CDR3 length: 16 residues. CDR1 is ENHRY, CDR2 SYGVKD, per germline. CDR3: CAISLLGTSGNYEQYF. The DNA for the CDR3 is TGTGCCATCAGTCTTTTGGGGACTAGCGGGAATTACGAGCAGTACTTC.

This chain uses TRBV7-2 with TRBJ2-3, with TRBD2 identical over 9 bases. The CDR3 has 19 amino acids. J was trimmed by 5 bases and V by 2 bases; bases with no gene match: 17. Germline assignment: CDR1 SGHTA and CDR2 FQGNSA. The CDR3 DNA reads as TGTGCCAGCAGCTTATTCGGCAGGGGTGCGGGAGGGCCAGGAGATACGCAGTATTTT. Amino acid sequence: CASSLFGRGAGGPGDTQYF.

J is TRBJ1-5 and V is TRBV5-8, with 10 bases fitting TRBD1. The germline gives CDR1 SGHTS, CDR2 YDEGEE. J was trimmed by 1 base and V by 5 bases; bases with no gene match: 15. The CDR3 loop spans 19 amino acids. The CDR3 DNA reads as TGTGCCAGCAGTCCCCGGGACAGGGGTCAAACGACGAGCAATCAGCCCCAGCATTTT. This translates into CASSPRDRGQTTSNQPQHF.

This clone occurred once. The genes are TRBV7-9 and TRBJ2-1, with TRBD2 matching 8 bases. V lost 5 bases to trimming and J lost 8 bases; unmatched junction nucleotides: 14. Germline V gene lookup returns CDR1 SEHNR and CDR2 FQNEAQ (reference sequence). The CDR3 is made up of 16 amino acids. DNA of the CDR3: TGTGCCAGCAGCAAGTATAGCGGGATCTCCCCGGATGAGCAGTTCTTC. This gives the protein CASSKYSGISPDEQFF.

The chain combines TRBV21-1 with TRBJ2-3; whether TRBD2, the table's D call, matches the DNA was not checked. TRBV21-1 corresponds to a pseudogene. This CDR3 region has 13 residues. CDR3 sequence (DNA): TGTGCCAGCCGCCGGGAGTACGCAGATACGCAGTATTTT. Protein sequence: CASRREYADTQYF.

The chain combines TRBV6-5 with TRBJ2-3; no clear D. The CDR3 totals 11 residues. Trimming stripped 6 bases from V and 4 bases from J, with 5 bases between. Germline V gene sequence: CDR1 MNHEY, CDR2 SVGAGI. As DNA, the CDR3 is TGTGCCAGCAGGGATCCAGATACGCAGTATTTT. It specifies CASRDPDTQYF.

This clone has a single count. V and J are TRBV5-6 and TRBJ2-7, with TRBD1 identical over 7 bases. The V gene end was trimmed by 3 bases and the J gene end by 2 bases; junction bases not matched to a gene: 8. Germline-derived CDR1 and CDR2 are SGHDT and YYEEEE. The length of the CDR3 is 15 residues. The CDR3 region has the DNA TGTGCCAGCAGCTCATCTCGGACAGGAGCCTACGAGCAGTACTTC. Translated, it gives CASSSSRTGAYEQYF.

The chain has TRBV7-2 and TRBJ1-4; 7 bases line up with TRBD1. CDR3 length: 15 amino acids. After removal of 6 bases from V and 7 bases from J, the junction contained 11 bases not matched to a gene. Germline V gene sequence: CDR1 SGHTA, CDR2 FQGNSA. In nucleotides, the CDR3 is TGTGCCAGCAGTTTTACGACAGGGTTGGGTGAAAAACTGTTTTTT. Translated: CASSFTTGLGEKLFF.

V and J are TRBV4-1 and TRBJ1-1; no reliable D call. Germline loops: CDR1 MGHRA, CDR2 YSYEKL. V lost 3 bases and J 2 bases, leaving 22 bases between the germline ends. CDR3 length: 18 amino acids. CDR3 loop: CASSHYAEGTLYNTEAFF. CDR3 nucleotide sequence: TGCGCCAGCAGCCACTATGCTGAGGGAACCCTCTACAACACTGAAGCTTTCTTT.

The rearrangement uses TRBV5-1 and TRBJ1-1; TRBD1 matches at 7 bases. In germline, CDR1 is SGHRS, CDR2 YFSETQ. J lost 6 bases, V lost 0 bases, and 8 bases had no gene match. CDR3 size: 15 residues. CDR3 sequence (DNA): TGCGCCAGCAGCTTGGAACAGGGGTGGGTCGCTGAAGCTTTCTTT. Translating it yields CASSLEQGWVAEAFF.

The CDR3 reads CASSLTPMTGRSSGANVLTF. As DNA, the CDR3 is TGTGCCAGCAGCCTAACCCCAATGACAGGAAGAAGCTCTGGGGCCAACGTCCTGACTTTC. The genes are TRBV4-2 and TRBJ2-6, with a possible D match to TRBD1 (6 bases). This CDR3 spans 20 amino acids. CDR1 and CDR2 (germline): LGHNA, YNFKEQ. The V and J ends lost 4 bases and 0 bases respectively, with 22 bases between them.

The genes are TRBV5-1 and TRBJ2-1; no firm D call. Germline V lookup: CDR1 SGHRS, CDR2 YFSETQ. The V gene lost 2 bases and the J gene lost 0 bases, with 12 bases spanning the gap. The CDR3 length is 16 residues. Written as DNA, the CDR3 is TGCGCCAGCAGCTTAGGACGGAAGGTCTCCTACAATGAGCAGTTCTTC. It translates to CASSLGRKVSYNEQFF.

In this sample, this clone turned up once. The chain uses TRBV19 and TRBJ2-5; 7 bases map to TRBD2. Germline CDR1 is LNHDA and CDR2 is SQIVND (reference sequence). After removal of 5 bases from V and 4 bases from J, the junction contained 4 bases not matched to a gene. This CDR3 spans 13 amino acids. CDR3 protein: CASSWSGGETQYF. CDR3 nucleotides: TGTGCCAGTAGTTGGTCGGGGGGAGAGACCCAGTACTTC.

The rearrangement uses TRBV28 and TRBJ1-1, with unresolved D. In germline, CDR1 is MDHEN, CDR2 SYDVKM. V was pared by 8 bases and J by 0 bases, with 13 bases between. The CDR3 consists of 14 residues. The CDR3 is CASLQGSVNTEAFF. CDR3 sequence (DNA): TGTGCCAGCCTCCAAGGAAGTGTGAACACTGAAGCTTTCTTT.

This sequence joins TRBV7-3 and TRBJ2-3; D possibly corresponds to TRBD2 (5 bases). Germline V gene lookup returns CDR1 SGHTA and CDR2 FQGTGA. V dropped 5 bases and J dropped 1 base, with 10 bases sitting between them. CDR3 length equals 14 residues. The CDR3 DNA reads TGTGCCAGCAGCCCCGGGGTAGGCACAGATACGCAGTATTTT. Protein: CASSPGVGTDTQYF. The variable domain in full, with the rest retrieved from reference TRBV7-3 and TRBJ2-3, is GAGVSQTPSNKVTEKGKYVELRCDPISGHTALYWYRQSLGQGPEFLIYFQGTGAADDSGLPNDRFFAVRPEGSVSTLKIQRTERGDSAVYLCASSPGVGTDTQYFGPGTRLTVL.

J is TRBJ1-2 and V is TRBV7-2; D unclear. CDR3 size: 12 residues. V dropped 1 base and J dropped 9 bases, with 9 bases sitting between them. The germline V gene has CDR1 SGHTA and CDR2 FQGNSA. Written as DNA, the CDR3 is TGTGCCAGCAGCTTAGACCGCGTTAGCTACACCTTC. It encodes CASSLDRVSYTF. Full variable domain (missing parts from reference TRBV7-2 and TRBJ1-2): GAGVSQSPSNKVTEKGKDVELRCDPISGHTALYWYRQSLGQGLEFLIYFQGNSAPDKSGLPSDRFSAERTGGSVSTLTIQRTQQEDSAVYLCASSLDRVSYTFGSGTRLTVV.

The chain has TRBV7-3 and TRBJ1-2; D is uncertain. Trimming left V 2 bases short and J 4 bases short, with 8 bases between. Germline V gene data show CDR1 as SGHTA and CDR2 as FQGTGA. The length of the CDR3 is 13 residues. The CDR3: CASSLGVFYGYTF. The CDR3 DNA reads TGTGCCAGCAGCTTAGGAGTCTTCTATGGCTACACCTTC.

This chain joins TRBV11-3 and TRBJ2-3; D may be TRBD2 (5 bases). CDR3 length equals 16 residues. Trimming stripped 1 base from V and 0 bases from J, with 11 bases between. Germline CDR1 reads SGHNT; CDR2 reads YENEEA. The CDR3 loop reads CASSLGTATSTDTQYF. As DNA, the CDR3 is TGTGCCAGCAGCTTAGGGACTGCTACTAGCACAGATACGCAGTATTTT.

J is TRBJ2-5 and V is TRBV7-2, with D unresolved. V was shortened by 4 bases and J by 4 bases, with 10 bases between the two germline ends. The CDR3 runs to 13 residues. CDR1 SGHTA and CDR2 FQGNSA come from the germline V gene. The CDR3 region is CASSYRSGETQYF. CDR3 bases: TGTGCCAGCAGCTACCGCTCGGGAGAGACCCAGTACTTC.

The chain joins TRBV15 to TRBJ1-3; weak D call: TRBD1 (6 bases). V was clipped by 8 bases and J by 8 bases, with 10 bases between them. Per germline, CDR1 LNHNV and CDR2 YYDKDF (reference sequence). There are 11 residues in the CDR3. The CDR3 protein is CATGGGHTIYF. CDR3 in DNA: TGTGCCACCGGGGGGGGCCACACCATATATTTT. Complete variable domain (other parts from reference TRBV15 and TRBJ1-3): DAMVIQNPRYQVTQFGKPVTLSCSQTLNHNVMYWYQQKSSQAPKLLFHYYDKDFNNEADTPDNFQSRRPNTSFCFLDIRSPGLGDTAMYLCATGGGHTIYFGEGSWLTVV.

This chain uses TRBV29-1 with TRBJ2-3, with D perhaps given as TRBD1 or TRBD2 (6 bases each). Trimming removed 1 base from V and 2 bases from J, with 10 bases in between. The CDR3 covers 14 residues. In germline, CDR1 is SQVTM, CDR2 ANQGSEA. The CDR3 region has the DNA TGCAGCGTTGAAGCGGGGGCCCACACAGATACGCAGTATTTT. As protein: CSVEAGAHTDTQYF.

V usage is TRBV7-9 and J usage is TRBJ1-3; D is undetermined. The CDR3 totals 16 residues. The V end lost 0 bases, the J end lost 0 bases, and 9 bases lay between the germline ends. Germline V gene lookup returns CDR1 SEHNR and CDR2 FQNEAQ (reference sequence). CDR3 DNA sequence: TGTGCCAGCAGCTTAGCGCGAACAAACTCTGGAAACACCATATATTTT. Its translation is CASSLARTNSGNTIYF.

This sequence joins TRBV6-5 and TRBJ2-7; D ambiguous. With 6 bases removed from V and 6 bases from J, the gap between germline ends came to 12 bases. Germline loops: CDR1 MNHEY, CDR2 SVGAGI. There are 12 residues in the CDR3. The CDR3, as DNA: TGTGCCAGCAGGGGCACTACCCGCGAGCAGTACTTC. Translated, it gives CASRGTTREQYF.

This chain uses TRBV30 with TRBJ1-1; D is undetermined. V was cut by 2 bases and J by 5 bases, with 6 bases left in between. Germline V gene lookup returns CDR1 GTSNPN and CDR2 SVGIG (reference sequence). The CDR3 spans 11 residues. The CDR3 here is CAWSSETEAFF. The CDR3 region has the DNA TGTGCCTGGAGTTCGGAAACTGAAGCTTTCTTT.

The sample holds one count of this clone. Here the CDR3 DNA reads TGTGCCAGCAGCTTAGAAGGGCCCCCTTACGAGCAGTACTTC. It translates to CASSLEGPPYEQYF. V usage is TRBV7-2 and J usage is TRBJ2-7; D ambiguous. CDR3 size: 14 residues. Germline CDR1 and CDR2: SGHTA and FQGNSA. Trimming pared 1 base from V and 4 bases from J, leaving 11 bases between.

V is TRBV28 and J is TRBJ1-2; 8 positions match TRBD1. Germline V gene data show CDR1 as MDHEN and CDR2 as SYDVKM. The CDR3 consists of 19 residues. Germline trimming cut 2 bases from V and 2 bases from J; bases unmatched to any gene: 16. CDR3 protein: CASSLGGSAGGPGNYGYTF. The CDR3 DNA reads TGTGCCAGCAGTTTAGGGGGGTCGGCAGGGGGCCCCGGAAACTATGGCTACACCTTC.

The chain carries TRBV7-6 and TRBJ2-7; 8 nucleotides line up with TRBD1. The CDR3 runs to 13 residues. V shed 6 bases, J shed 6 bases, and the junction held 7 bases outside the gene matches. Per germline, CDR1 SGHVS and CDR2 FNYEAQ. The chain's CDR3 is CASSGQGPFEQYF. CDR3 bases: TGTGCCAGCAGTGGACAGGGCCCCTTCGAGCAGTACTTC. Filled out from reference TRBV7-6 and TRBJ2-7, the complete variable domain reads GAGVSQSPRYKVTKRGQDVALRCDPISGHVSLYWYRQALGQGPEFLTYFNYEAQQDKSGLPNDRFSAERPEGSISTLTIQRTEQRDSAMYRCASSGQGPFEQYFGPGTRLTVT.

The chain employs TRBV11-2 and TRBJ2-2; 8 bases match TRBD2. Looked up from germline, CDR1 is SGHAT and CDR2 is FQNNGV. The CDR3 contains 15 residues. With 5 bases clipped from V and 3 bases from J, the junction kept 5 bases outside the gene matches. The CDR3 bases are TGTGCCAGCAGCCTTAGCGGGACTTACACCGGGGAGCTGTTTTTT. Protein product: CASSLSGTYTGELFF.

CDR3 residues: CASIRGVDYGYTF. DNA of the CDR3: TGTGCCAGCATCAGGGGTGTTGACTATGGCTACACCTTC. This rearrangement joins TRBV6-1 to TRBJ1-2, with a weak D call TRBD1 (6 bases). Trimming shortened V by 7 bases and J by 3 bases, and 12 bases separated the two germline ends. The CDR3 runs 13 residues. Germline V gene data show CDR1 as MNHNS and CDR2 as SASEGT.

J is TRBJ1-3 and V is TRBV4-1; D unresolved. Germline V gene sequence: CDR1 MGHRA, CDR2 YSYEKL. The length of the CDR3 is 17 residues. Trimming left V 6 bases short and J 0 bases short, with 18 bases between. CDR3: CASSRSLMRDSGNTIYF. Here the CDR3 DNA reads TGCGCCAGCAGTCGAAGTCTTATGCGCGACTCTGGAAACACCATATATTTT.

V is TRBV6-1 and J is TRBJ1-5; unclear D gene. Germline V gives CDR1 MNHNS, CDR2 SASEGT. Trimming took off 2 bases at V and 10 bases at J, with 18 bases between the two ends. This CDR3 region has 15 residues. Written as DNA, the CDR3 is TGTGCCAGCAGTGAATCGTTGGCAGCGGTAGATCCCCAGCATTTT. It translates to CASSESLAAVDPQHF.